The T cell receptor beta chain described here comes from a study of T cell responses to AZD1222 COVID-19 vaccine. Study-wide background: Some second doses came at about 4 weeks and others at about 12 weeks; these were pooled. Broader study findings: The peak T cell response came first, and repertoires were sampled only after it. Spike-wide vaccine-associated CD4 TCRs dominated at 160-218 and 743-854.

V lost 2 bases and J 7 bases, leaving 5 bases between the germline ends. The CDR3 extends over 11 amino acids. Assay: immunoSEQ multiplex PCR; the TCRdb copy retains only in-frame clones and omits some. This sample has some 170,000 clones, with about 88% found just once. Turning to this clone: Antigen unknown.

This clonotype originated in an adult in good health. The chain carries TRBV12-3 or TRBV12-4 and TRBJ1-2; the D gene is possibly TRBD1 (5 bases). The sequenced sample was peripheral blood, obtained on day 0 of AZD1222 vaccination. The CDR3 nucleotides are TGTGCCAGCAGTTTAAGGGGTGGCTACACCTTC. Protein: CASSLRGGYTF.